The rows below give T cell receptor beta chains drawn from one sample of a study of shared clonotypes between healthy human individuals. The assay was immunoSEQ multiplex PCR, and TCRdb's table has in-frame clones only and misses some. The repertoire consists of hundreds of thousands of clones, with around 78% occurring once and the leading ten covering around 11%. Material for sequencing was PBMCs. The receptors were sampled from a woman aged 40 to 50 in good health. Some clones in this sample may be carry-over from other donors' samples. Each CDR3 is given with its conserved first and last residue. D genes are given only for firm matches. Not all rows give a size; the values are once, few, many and, for expanded clones, a class.

>TRBJ2-7|TRBV7-9|TRBD1|NA
TGTGCCAGCAGCTCCTGGACAGGCTCCGGCGAGCAGTACTTC
CASSSWTGSGEQYF
>TRBJ2-1|TRBV19|TRBD2|NA
TGTGCCAGTAGTGTAGCGGGAGCGTTGAATGAGCAGTTCTTC
CASSVAGALNEQFF
>TRBJ1-1|TRBV5-4|NA|NA
TGTGCCAGCAGCTTTCTCAGGCCAGGTTGGAACACTGAAGCTTTCTTT
CASSFLRPGWNTEAFF
>TRBJ1-1|TRBV2|NA|once
TGTGCCAGCAGGGAAGGCAGGGATTACACTGAAGCTTTCTTT
CASREGRDYTEAFF
>TRBJ2-7|TRBV7-9|NA|NA
TGTGCCAGCAGCCACAGTCCACAACAGGGTTACGAGCAGTACTTC
CASSHSPQQGYEQYF
>TRBJ2-7|TRBV6-1|TRBD1|NA
TGTGCCAGCAGTGAACAGGGGACAGGTGCCTACGAGCAGTACTTC
CASSEQGTGAYEQYF
>TRBJ2-7|TRBV4-1|NA|few
TGCGCCAGCAGCCAAGAATGGACAACTTCCTACGAGCAGTACTTC
CASSQEWTTSYEQYF
>TRBJ2-1|TRBV10-2|TRBD2|NA
TGCGCCAGTAACCTAGCGGGAGGGTACAATGAGCAGTTCTTC
CASNLAGGYNEQFF
>TRBJ2-2|TRBV18|NA|many
TGTGCCAGCTCACCACACGCAGGGTTGACCGGGGAGCTGTTTTTT
CASSPHAGLTGELFF
>TRBJ1-1|TRBV2|TRBD1|NA
TGTGCCAGCAGTCGGACAGGGGGACCGAACACTGAAGCTTTCTTT
CASSRTGGPNTEAFF
>TRBJ2-2|TRBV10-2|NA|NA
TGCGCCAGCGGGGTGTTCGGCACCGGGGAGCTGTTTTTT
CASGVFGTGELFF
>TRBJ2-7|TRBV29-1|NA|NA
TGCAGCGTTCTGCTCTCCTACGAGCAGTACTTC
CSVLLSYEQYF
>TRBJ2-3|TRBV5-4|NA|NA
TGTGCCAGCAGCTTGGTTTCTACCACAGATACGCAGTATTTT
CASSLVSTTDTQYF
>TRBJ2-3|TRBV5-1|NA|once
TGCGCCAGCAGCTCCGAGGGTGGACGCACAGATACGCAGTATTTT
CASSSEGGRTDTQYF
>TRBJ2-5|TRBV10-3|TRBD2|NA
TGTGCCTCCCGATCTAGCGGGTTCCAAGAGACCCAGTACTTC
CASRSSGFQETQYF
>TRBJ1-3|TRBV7-2|TRBD1|NA
TGTGCCAGCAGCTTAGTAGCGCCGGGGACAGGGAACTCTGGAAACACCATATATTTT
CASSLVAPGTGNSGNTIYF
>TRBJ2-7|TRBV2|TRBD2|NA
TGTGCCACGGGACTAGCGCGATACGAGCAGTACTTC
CATGLARYEQYF
>TRBJ1-5|TRBV4-2|NA|NA
TGTGCCAGCAGCTTGGGGACCTGGAGCAATCAGCCCCAGCATTTT
CASSLGTWSNQPQHF
>TRBJ1-1|TRBV7-8|NA|NA
TGTGCCAGCAGCCCAAGAATTCCTCGGAACACTGAAGCTTTCTTT
CASSPRIPRNTEAFF
>TRBJ2-7|TRBV5-1|TRBD2|once
TGCGCCAGCAGAGGGATAAGTTCGGTGGCTAGCGGGTCGAGCTCCTACGAGCAGTACTTC
CASRGISSVASGSSSYEQYF
>TRBJ1-6|TRBV30|NA|few
TGTGCCTGGAGTGTAGCCCCTAATTCACCCCTCCACTTT
CAWSVAPNSPLHF
>TRBJ2-2|TRBV15|TRBD2|once
TGTGCCACCAGGCGGGAGAGGATCGGGGAGCTGTTTTTT
CATRRERIGELFF
>TRBJ1-1|TRBV5-4|NA|few
TGTGCCAGCAGCTTGGCCAGGGGGAACACTGAAGCTTTCTTT
CASSLARGNTEAFF
>TRBJ1-1|TRBV2|NA|NA
TGTGCCAGCAGCGGCTTGGGGCGGACTGAAGCTTTCTTT
CASSGLGRTEAFF
>TRBJ1-2|TRBV28|NA|NA
TGTGCCCCGGCGGGGCAGAAGTTCTATGGCTACACCTTC
CAPAGQKFYGYTF
>TRBJ1-1|TRBV27|TRBD1|NA
TGTGCCAGCAGTCAATTAGGGGGCGGAAGGGAAGCTTTCTTT
CASSQLGGGREAFF
>TRBJ1-2|TRBV20-1|NA|NA
TGCAGTGCGCTAACCGTCTTGGGCTACACCTTC
CSALTVLGYTF
>TRBJ2-7|TRBV30|TRBD2|NA
TGTGCCTGGCCCCGGGGGGTGGGGGAGCAGTACTTC
CAWPRGVGEQYF
>TRBJ2-2|TRBV5-1|NA|NA
TGCGCCAGCAGCCCCGGACCTCCCCCCAACACCGGGGAGCTGTTTTTT
CASSPGPPPNTGELFF
>TRBJ1-1|TRBV7-9|NA|NA
TGTGCCAGCAGCTTAGAGGGAAGGAACACTGAAGCTTTCTTT
CASSLEGRNTEAFF
>TRBJ2-7|TRBV5-1|NA|once
TGCGCCAGCGGGAAGGGGGCCTACGAGCAGTACTTC
CASGKGAYEQYF
>TRBJ2-3|TRBV18|TRBD2|NA
TGTGCCAGCTCACCATTACTAGCGCAGTTCACAGATACGCAGTATTTT
CASSPLLAQFTDTQYF
>TRBJ2-7|TRBV28|TRBD2|NA
TGTGCCAGCAGTCCCCCCCGGGCGGGAGGGCCCCGCGAGCAGTACTTC
CASSPPRAGGPREQYF
>TRBJ2-7|TRBV29-1|NA|NA
TGCAGCGTTGCCGTTGGGGCGAACTACGAGCAGTACTTC
CSVAVGANYEQYF
>TRBJ1-1|TRBV29-1|NA|NA
TGCAGCGTTGACTGGGACTCGAACACTGAAGCTTTCTTT
CSVDWDSNTEAFF
>TRBJ2-7|TRBV28|NA|NA
TGTGCCAGCAGTCGGACTCTCTCCTCCTACGAGCAGTACTTC
CASSRTLSSYEQYF
>TRBJ2-3|TRBV5-1|TRBD1|NA
TGCGCCAGCAGCTCCGGACAGGGGCTAAGCACAGATACGCAGTATTTT
CASSSGQGLSTDTQYF
>TRBJ1-2|TRBV5-1|NA|once
TGCGCCAGCAGCCCGGTGGCGGCTAACTATGGCTACACCTTC
CASSPVAANYGYTF
>TRBJ2-1|TRBV4-3|NA|NA
TGCGCCAGCAGCCGCGAAGGAGGGGGCGAGCCTCATGAGCAGTTCTTC
CASSREGGGEPHEQFF
>TRBJ2-7|TRBV11-1|TRBD2|NA
TGTGCCAGCGGCGGGAGGGCCATCAGCGAGCAGTACTTC
CASGGRAISEQYF
>TRBJ1-2|TRBV4-1|NA|NA
TGCGCCAGCAGCCTGCAGACGGGTGGCTACACCTTC
CASSLQTGGYTF
>TRBJ2-7|TRBV25-1|NA|NA
TGTGCCAGCAGTGAAGAGTACAGGACGGCACGTCAGTACTTC
CASSEEYRTARQYF
>TRBJ2-5|TRBV11-2|NA|NA
TGTGCCAGCAGCTTAGGTAGTGAGTCGGCCCAGTACTTC
CASSLGSESAQYF
>TRBJ2-1|TRBV28|NA|NA
TGTGCCAGCAGGGCCTTGACGAAAGAGCAGTTCTTC
CASRALTKEQFF
>TRBJ2-7|TRBV10-1|TRBD1|NA
TGCGCCAGCAGACCCGGGACAGGGTCCTACGAGCAGTACTTC
CASRPGTGSYEQYF
>TRBJ1-1|TRBV25-1|NA|NA
TGTGCCAGCAGTGAATGGGGCAGGGGCAGCACTGAAGCTTTCTTT
CASSEWGRGSTEAFF
>TRBJ2-1|TRBV7-6|TRBD2|NA
TGTGCCAGCAGCTTATTTGTTGGTTCGACTAGCGGGAGGGGCAATGAGCAGTTCTTC
CASSLFVGSTSGRGNEQFF
>TRBJ1-4|TRBV27|TRBD1|few
TGTGCCAGCAGCCTAAACCAACAGGGGTACTCATCTGAAAAACTGTTTTTT
CASSLNQQGYSSEKLFF
>TRBJ2-7|TRBV7-9|NA|once
TGTGCCAGCACTAATCCTGTCTACCCTGAGGGGGACGAGCAGTACTTC
CASTNPVYPEGDEQYF
>TRBJ1-5|TRBV19|NA|NA
TGTGCCAGTAGTATAGGTGACAGGTGGAATCATCCCCAGCATTTT
CASSIGDRWNHPQHF
>TRBJ1-3|TRBV29-1|NA|NA
TGCAGCGTTGCCGGGGAACGGACCGGAAACACCATATATTTT
CSVAGERTGNTIYF
>TRBJ2-7|TRBV21-1|NA|NA
TGTGCCAGCAGCAAAGGGACAACTCACGAGCAGTACTTC
CASSKGTTHEQYF
>TRBJ1-4|TRBV6-5|TRBD1|NA
TGTGCCAGCAGTTCAATGACAGGGGGCGATGAAAAACTGTTTTTT
CASSSMTGGDEKLFF
>TRBJ1-5|TRBV28|NA|few
TGTGCCAGCACCCAGGGGAATCAGCCCCAGCATTTT
CASTQGNQPQHF
>TRBJ2-3|TRBV9|TRBD1|NA
TGTGCCAGCAGCGTAGCGACAGGGGGGGATACGCAGTATTTT
CASSVATGGDTQYF
>TRBJ1-1|TRBV7-9|NA|NA
TGTGCCAGCAGCTCCGGGCGGAACACTGAAGCTTTCTTT
CASSSGRNTEAFF
>TRBJ2-3|TRBV5-1|NA|NA
TGCGCCAGCAGCTTGGCCTTAGACGATACGCAGTATTTT
CASSLALDDTQYF
>TRBJ1-1|TRBV27|TRBD1|NA
TGTGCCAGCAGTCCCTGGACAGGGGTGGGGAACACTGAAGCTTTCTTT
CASSPWTGVGNTEAFF